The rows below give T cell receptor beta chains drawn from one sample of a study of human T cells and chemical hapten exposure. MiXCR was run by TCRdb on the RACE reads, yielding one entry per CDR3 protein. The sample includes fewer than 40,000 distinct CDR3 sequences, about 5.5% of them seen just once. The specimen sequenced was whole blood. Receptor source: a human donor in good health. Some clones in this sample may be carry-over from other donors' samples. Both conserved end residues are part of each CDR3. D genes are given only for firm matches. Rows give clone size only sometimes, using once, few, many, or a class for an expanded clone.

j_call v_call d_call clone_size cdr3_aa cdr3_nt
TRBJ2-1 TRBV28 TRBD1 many CASSLMLTGTPYNEQFF TGTGCCAGCAGTTTAATGTTGACAGGGACCCCCTACAATGAGCAGTTCTTC
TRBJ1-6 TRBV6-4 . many CASSEINNSPLHF TGTGCCAGTAGCGAGATAAATAATTCACCCCTCCACTTT
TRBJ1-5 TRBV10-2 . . CASSGGLVSQPQHF TGCGCCAGCAGTGGGGGCCTGGTAAGTCAGCCCCAGCATTTT
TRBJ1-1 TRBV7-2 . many CASSLAWTITEAFF TGTGCCAGCAGCTTAGCCTGGACTATCACTGAAGCTTTCTTT
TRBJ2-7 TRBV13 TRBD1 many CASSLSGTGGFYEQYF TGTGCCAGCAGCCTCTCTGGGACAGGGGGATTCTACGAGCAGTACTTC
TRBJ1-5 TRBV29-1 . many CSVRDNHNQPQHF TGCAGCGTGAGGGACAACCACAATCAGCCCCAGCATTTT
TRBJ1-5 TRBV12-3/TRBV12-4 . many CASTAGSNQPQHF TGTGCCAGCACCGCAGGGTCCAATCAGCCCCAGCATTTT
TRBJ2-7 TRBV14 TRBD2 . CASSQPLAGGFYEQYF TGTGCCAGCAGCCAACCCCTAGCGGGAGGGTTCTACGAGCAGTACTTC
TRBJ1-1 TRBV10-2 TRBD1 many CASSGQGNTEAFF TGCGCCAGCAGTGGACAGGGCAACACTGAAGCTTTCTTT
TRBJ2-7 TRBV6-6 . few CASSYSSEQYF TGTGCCAGCAGTTACTCGAGCGAGCAGTACTTC
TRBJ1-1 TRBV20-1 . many CSARDWGPKGAGNTEAFF TGCAGTGCTAGAGATTGGGGCCCTAAGGGAGCCGGGAACACTGAAGCTTTCTTT
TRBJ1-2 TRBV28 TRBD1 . CASSSLTGSGYTF TGTGCCAGCAGTTCCTTGACAGGGAGTGGCTACACCTTC
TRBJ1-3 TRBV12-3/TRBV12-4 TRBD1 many CASNIQGPGNTIYF TGTGCCAGCAACATACAGGGGCCTGGAAACACCATATATTTT
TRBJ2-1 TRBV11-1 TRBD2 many CASSLETSGNNEQFF TGTGCCAGCAGCTTAGAGACTAGCGGGAACAATGAGCAGTTCTTC
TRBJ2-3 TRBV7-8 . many CASSLKAPFTSTDTQYF TGTGCCAGCAGCTTAAAAGCTCCCTTCACTAGCACAGATACGCAGTATTTT
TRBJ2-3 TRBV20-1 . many CSARIWDPDTQYF TGCAGTGCTAGAATCTGGGATCCAGATACGCAGTATTTT
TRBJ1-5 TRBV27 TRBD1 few CASSLYVGTGNQPQHF TGTGCCAGCAGTTTATACGTCGGGACAGGGAATCAGCCCCAGCATTTT
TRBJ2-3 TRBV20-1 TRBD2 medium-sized CSASSAGGRSTDTQYF TGCAGTGCTAGCTCTGCGGGGGGTCGGAGCACAGATACGCAGTATTTT
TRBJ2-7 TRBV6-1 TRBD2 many CASSDPSGGRDEQYF TGTGCCAGCAGTGACCCTAGCGGGGGAAGGGACGAGCAGTACTTC
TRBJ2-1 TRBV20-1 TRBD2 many CSAPGLAEYNEQFF TGCAGTGCCCCCGGACTAGCGGAATACAATGAGCAGTTCTTC
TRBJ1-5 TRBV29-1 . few CSVQENSNQPQHF TGCAGCGTCCAGGAGAATAGCAATCAGCCCCAGCATTTT
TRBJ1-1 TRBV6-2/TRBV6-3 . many CASRDQGATNTEAFF TGTGCCAGCAGGGACCAAGGGGCCACGAACACTGAAGCTTTCTTT